Listed here is a single T cell receptor beta chain. The clone's antigen remains unknown. Base qualities are not at hand, and no much larger clone is one base apart. The sample belongs to a study of blood T cell repertoires in COVID-19 (dated by TCRdb to 2018 to 2020). Background on the whole study: Collaborator samples came from the United States, Italy and Spain and covered acute and convalescent phases of COVID-19. The material from the prospective study consisted of cDNA or gDNA derived from T cells, B-cell-depleted T cells, or PBMCs. The dataset comprised deeply sampled blood TCRbeta repertoires from subjects exposed to, actively infected with, or recovered from COVID-19. The repertoires were released in a freely available public database meant as a resource for research on the immune response to SARS-CoV-2. Samples came from the ongoing ImmuneRACE study (first 160 participants) plus 1,254 subjects from 6 global collaborators. Nearly every sample came with metadata listing a de-identified subject ID, COVID-19 status, age in years and sex. HLA class I and class II types, where available, came from metadata supplied by the sample provider rather than from assay-based typing.

In the prospective study, participants were roughly 18 to 100 years old, resided in about two dozen geographic areas of the United States, and were enrolled through a virtual design. In the prospective study, cohorts were assigned on the basis of participant-reported clinical history obtained from a screening survey and a study questionnaire. ImmuneRACE Cohort 3 recovered participants were defined by two consecutive negative NP/OP PCR tests, healthcare professional clearance, or symptom resolution. Each participant in the prospective study had whole blood, serum and a nasopharyngeal or oropharyngeal swab collected by mobile phlebotomists. Over an approximately 2-month period, participants in the prospective study had the option of providing additional blood draws and questionnaires. Blood samples from the prospective study were shipped frozen or at room temperature prior to DNA extraction. TCRbeta CDR3 regions were amplified from genomic DNA using the immunoSEQ Assay, a bias-controlled multiplex PCR. Per the original workflow: The number of nucleated cells in each sample was estimated from the amplification of reference gene primers within the assay. To quantify the absolute abundance of each unique TCRbeta CDR3 rearrangement, sequence reads were collapsed and filtered. For each sample, productive Simpson clonality was calculated as the square root of Simpson's diversity index across productive rearrangements. TCRdb retrieved this table from immuneACCESS and kept in-frame rearrangements only. Not all clones are present; in checked studies, unresolved V genes account for under half, and no reason is known for the remainder. Clonal size and the V and J genes are those of that table, whereas D and trimming came from the DNA. A total of under 350,000 clones appear in this sample, around nine tenths of them only once. Clones ranked in the top ten supply 1.7% of the sample.

V is reduced by 3 bases and J by 7 bases, leaving a spacing of 9 bases between them. The CDR3 has 12 amino acids, counting the end cysteine and phenylalanine. The retained sequence is limited to the CDR3, 36 bases, with the frame set at the first base. CDR1 and CDR2 are drawn from the germline V gene (reference sequence): LNHDA, SQIVND. General findings and caveats noted by the study authors: How much clinical and demographic metadata was included differed by source and by participant, and the metadata was provided uncurated.

This receptor was obtained from a woman in her thirties or forties who had recovered from COVID-19. What was sequenced was PBMCs or T cells enriched from blood (not recorded which). The receptor chain draws on TRBV19 and TRBJ1-2, with a tentative D gene TRBD1 over 5 matching bases. The CDR3 protein is CASSIRERGYTF. The DNA reads as follows: TGTGCCAGTAGTATCAGGGAACGTGGCTACACCTTC.